A selection of T cell receptor beta chains follows, all from one sample in a study of vaccination and CD4 T cells after COVID-19. No antigen has been identified for these receptors. TCRdb reprocessed the PCR reads via MiXCR and lists one record per CDR3 protein. This repertoire shows over 12,000 distinct CDR3 sequences, around a third found once; its top ten account for roughly 10%. The source material was CD4+ T cells from blood, cultured in vitro, sampled after SARS-CoV-2 vaccination. Source of these receptors: a human donor who had recovered from COVID-19. CDR3s include the opening cysteine and the closing phenylalanine or tryptophan. D genes are given only for firm matches. Expanded clones are given a class, and other clones once, few, many or no size at all.

CDR3 DNA: TGTGCCAGCGCGGCCAGGGGGAGGTGGGGGACCTACGAGCAGTACTTC
CDR3 protein: CASAARGRWGTYEQYF
D gene: -
J gene: TRBJ2-7
clone size: -
V gene: TRBV5-8
CDR3 length: 16

CDR3 DNA: TGTGCCAGCAGTGACGCGAAGGGGTCTGGGGCCAACGTCCTGACTTTC
CDR3 protein: CASSDAKGSGANVLTF
D gene: -
J gene: TRBJ2-6
clone size: few
V gene: TRBV6-2/TRBV6-3
CDR3 length: 16

CDR3 DNA: TGTGCCAGCAGTTTTAGGGTATCTGGGGCCAACGTCCTGACTTTC
CDR3 protein: CASSFRVSGANVLTF
D gene: -
J gene: TRBJ2-6
clone size: few
V gene: TRBV27
CDR3 length: 15

CDR3 DNA: TGTGCCAGCAGCTCCGGACAGGGAGGTGTGGACACTGAAGCTTTCTTT
CDR3 protein: CASSSGQGGVDTEAFF
D gene: TRBD1
J gene: TRBJ1-1
clone size: few
V gene: TRBV7-9
CDR3 length: 16

CDR3 DNA: TGTGCCAGCAGCATTGGGACAGGTCGGAGTGGTAGCAATCAGCCCCAGCATTTT
CDR3 protein: CASSIGTGRSGSNQPQHF
D gene: TRBD1
J gene: TRBJ1-5
clone size: -
V gene: TRBV6-1
CDR3 length: 18

CDR3 DNA: TGTGCCACCTCGGGTCAGACGCACGCAGATACGCAGTATTTT
CDR3 protein: CATSGQTHADTQYF
D gene: -
J gene: TRBJ2-3
clone size: few
V gene: TRBV6-1
CDR3 length: 14

CDR3 DNA: TGTGCCAGCAGCTTAGAACGGAATAATTCACCCCTCCACTTT
CDR3 protein: CASSLERNNSPLHF
D gene: -
J gene: TRBJ1-6
clone size: -
V gene: TRBV11-2
CDR3 length: 14

CDR3 DNA: TGTGCCAGCAGCTTAGAAACGGTGATGAACACTGAAGCTTTCTTT
CDR3 protein: CASSLETVMNTEAFF
D gene: -
J gene: TRBJ1-1
clone size: -
V gene: TRBV7-8
CDR3 length: 15

CDR3 DNA: TGCAGTGCTAGTGACAAAGCAAGGAATCTTGCATATAGCAATCAGCCCCAGCATTTT
CDR3 protein: CSASDKARNLAYSNQPQHF
D gene: -
J gene: TRBJ1-5
clone size: -
V gene: TRBV20-1
CDR3 length: 19

CDR3 DNA: TGTGCCAGCAGTGAATTTGGGTCAGGGGAGGAATCAGAGACCCAGTACTTC
CDR3 protein: CASSEFGSGEESETQYF
D gene: -
J gene: TRBJ2-5
clone size: medium-sized
V gene: TRBV2
CDR3 length: 17